Included here is one T cell receptor beta chain sequence, with context. Its antigen is not identified. The data are from a study of T cell responses to AZD1222 COVID-19 vaccine. Study findings and constraints: Baseline serology detected seropositivity in only five to seven AZD1222 recipients. Possibly, clonal diversity was underestimated; donors were largely white British and included more females.

Data came from immunoSEQ multiplex PCR; TCRdb stores just in-frame clones and leaves some out. The sample has some 50,000 clones, roughly three quarters seen once. Germline V gives CDR1 MNHEY, CDR2 SVGAGI. Trimming cost V 6 bases and J 5 bases; bases outside gene matches: 4. The CDR3 has 14 amino acids. The rearrangement joins TRBV6-5 to TRBJ2-1; 10 nucleotides align to TRBD1. The receptor was isolated from an adult in good health. Material: peripheral blood, obtained on day 0 of MenACWY control vaccination. The CDR3 coding sequence is TGTGCCAGCAGGCGGGACAGGGGAAACAATGAGCAGTTCTTC. Protein sequence: CASRRDRGNNEQFF.